What follows is one T cell receptor (beta chain) and its context. V dropped 1 base and J dropped 1 base, with 16 bases sitting between them. Germline V gives CDR1 MNHNS, CDR2 SASEGT. The CDR3 has 17 amino acids. This sample was included in a study of T cells in localized non-small cell lung cancer. Profiling relied on immunoSEQ multiplex PCR, and the TCRdb table lists in-frame clones only, not all of them. The sample contains tens of thousands of clones, more than 80% of which appear only once. The sequence was obtained from a male donor at least 60 years old with stage III squamous cell lung carcinoma. The material sequenced was peripheral blood, taken before any cancer treatment. The rearrangement joins TRBV6-1 to TRBJ1-2; D is undetermined. CDR3 DNA sequence: TGTGCCAGCAGTGAAGAAGGCGGACCCGGTCGTAACTATGGCTACACCTTC. Translating it yields CASSEEGGPGRNYGYTF.